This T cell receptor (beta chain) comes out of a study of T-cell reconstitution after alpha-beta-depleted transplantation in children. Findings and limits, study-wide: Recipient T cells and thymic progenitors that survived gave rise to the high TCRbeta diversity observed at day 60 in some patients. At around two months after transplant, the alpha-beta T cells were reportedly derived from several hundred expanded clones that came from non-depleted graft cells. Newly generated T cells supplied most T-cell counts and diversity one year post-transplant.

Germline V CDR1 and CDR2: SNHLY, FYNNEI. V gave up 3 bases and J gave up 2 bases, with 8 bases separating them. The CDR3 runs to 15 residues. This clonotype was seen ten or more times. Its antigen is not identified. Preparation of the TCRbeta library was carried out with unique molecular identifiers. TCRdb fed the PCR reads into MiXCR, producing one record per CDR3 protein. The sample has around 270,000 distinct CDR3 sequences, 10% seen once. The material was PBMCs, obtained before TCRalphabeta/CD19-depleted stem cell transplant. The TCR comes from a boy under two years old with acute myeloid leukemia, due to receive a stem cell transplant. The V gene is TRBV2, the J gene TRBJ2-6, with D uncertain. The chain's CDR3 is CASSDSVPGANVLTF. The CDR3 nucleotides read TGTGCCAGCAGTGATTCCGTGCCTGGGGCCAACGTCCTGACTTTC.